The 10 T cell receptor beta chains listed next were all sequenced from one sample in a study of T cell changes during pregnancy in multiple sclerosis. This table comes from immunoSEQ multiplex PCR, and its TCRdb copy is limited to in-frame clones, with some not included. The repertoire includes tens of thousands of clones, roughly 87% of them detected once, and about 1.8% sits in the top ten. Here the sequenced sample was peripheral blood, taken in the first trimester of pregnancy. The receptor source for this set is a female donor with multiple sclerosis, enrolled in a pregnancy study.

The V gene is TRBV10-3, the J gene TRBJ2-2; possibly TRBD1 for D (5 bases). The germline CDR1 and CDR2 sequences are ENHRY and SYGVKD. V dropped 4 bases and J dropped 1 base, with 7 bases sitting between them. This CDR3 is 14 amino acids long. This CDR3 is CAISGQGNTGELFF. The CDR3 bases are TGTGCCATCAGTGGCCAGGGGAACACCGGGGAGCTGTTTTTT.

The V and J genes are TRBV30 and TRBJ1-5; 8 nucleotides align to TRBD1. Germline V gives CDR1 GTSNPN, CDR2 SVGIG (reference sequence). The CDR3 spans 19 residues. Trimming removed 4 bases from V and 0 bases from J; junction bases left unmatched: 17. CDR3 region: CAWNRPWTGSGHSNQPQHF. The CDR3 DNA follows: TGTGCCTGGAATAGGCCATGGACAGGGTCGGGGCATAGCAATCAGCCCCAGCATTTT.

V usage is TRBV5-1 and J usage is TRBJ2-7; TRBD1 matches 7 bases. CDR3 length: 16 residues. Germline V gives CDR1 SGHRS, CDR2 YFSETQ. Losses at the gene ends were 2 bases for V and 0 bases for J; bases not matched to a gene: 8. CDR3 nucleotide sequence: TGCGCCAGCAGCTTATCCGGGACAGAGTTCTCCTACGAGCAGTACTTC. Amino acid sequence: CASSLSGTEFSYEQYF.

The rearrangement joins TRBV30 to TRBJ1-4, with TRBD1 matching over 7 bases. The CDR3 covers 16 residues. J was trimmed by 3 bases and V by 3 bases; bases with no gene match: 10. Germline CDR1 and CDR2: GTSNPN and SVGIG (reference sequence). The CDR3 region has the DNA TGTGCCTGGAGCGGAAGAAGGGGGCGGGCTAATGAAAAACTGTTTTTT. This translates into CAWSGRRGRANEKLFF.

The V call is TRBV29-1, the J call TRBJ1-1; 8 bases match TRBD1. Per germline, CDR1 SQVTM and CDR2 ANQGSEA. Losses at the gene ends were 6 bases for V and 1 base for J; bases not matched to a gene: 1. The CDR3 contains 12 residues. CDR3 in amino acids: CSVTGGNTEAFF. CDR3 in DNA: TGCAGCGTCACAGGGGGGAACACTGAAGCTTTCTTT. The whole variable domain, filled in from reference TRBV29-1 and TRBJ1-1, reads SAVISQKPSRDICQRGTSLTIQCQVDSQVTMMFWYRQQPGQSLTLIATANQGSEATYESGFVIDKFPISRPNLTFSTLTVSNMSPEDSSIYLCSVTGGNTEAFFGQGTRLTVV.

The chain recombines TRBV6-5 with TRBJ2-2; weak D call: TRBD2 (6 bases). Germline V lookup: CDR1 MNHEY, CDR2 SVGAGI. The CDR3 is 13 amino acids. V shed 8 bases and J shed 2 bases, with 9 bases lying between them. The CDR3 protein is CASRDSNTGELFF. In DNA form, the CDR3 reads TGTGCCAGCCGGGACTCCAACACCGGGGAGCTGTTTTTT.

V and J are TRBV29-1 and TRBJ2-7, with 8 bases fitting TRBD1. This CDR3 is built from 16 residues. The germline V gene encodes CDR1 SQVTM and CDR2 ANQGSEA. J lost 0 bases, V lost 1 base, and 8 bases had no gene match. The DNA of the CDR3 is TGCAGCGTTGAAGGGGACGACAGGGGCTCCTCCTACGAGCAGTACTTC. Its protein product is CSVEGDDRGSSYEQYF.

V is TRBV7-2 and J is TRBJ1-2, with D unclear. This CDR3 spans 15 amino acids. V was shortened by 1 base and J by 5 bases, with 14 bases between the two germline ends. Germline lookup yields CDR1 SGHTA and CDR2 FQGNSA. CDR3 sequence reads: CASSLGTGFRYGYTF. For the CDR3, the DNA is TGTGCCAGCAGCTTAGGGACTGGGTTTAGGTATGGCTACACCTTC.

J is TRBJ1-1 and V is TRBV7-9; 7 bases match TRBD1. In germline, CDR1 is SEHNR, CDR2 FQNEAQ (reference sequence). Trimming cost V 1 base and J 8 bases; bases outside gene matches: 4. CDR3 length equals 13 residues. The CDR3 nucleotides read TGTGCCAGCAGCTTAGGGGGGACAGCAGAAGCTTTCTTT. Residues: CASSLGGTAEAFF.

The chain has TRBV29-1 and TRBJ1-2; unclear D gene. The CDR3 contains 13 residues. Germline loops: CDR1 SQVTM, CDR2 ANQGSEA. The V gene lost 4 bases and the J gene lost 2 bases, with 11 bases spanning the gap. CDR3 sequence reads: CSVAEIGNYGYTF. CDR3 DNA: TGCAGCGTTGCGGAGATTGGAAACTATGGCTACACCTTC.